The rows below give T cell receptor beta chains drawn from one sample of a study of blood T cell repertoires in COVID-19. Profiling relied on immunoSEQ multiplex PCR, and the TCRdb table lists in-frame clones only, not all of them. The sample records about 87,000 clones, 75% being singletons. Sequenced: peripheral blood. These TCRs come from a woman in her fifties or sixties with acute or convalescent COVID-19. The conserved cysteine and the conserved F or W are not part of the CDR3 here.

TRBV28 | ASRQGGIIRSAF
TRBV5-5 | ASSLASGGETQY
TRBV19 | ASSWDSRTYEQY
TRBV7-9 | ASSQGQVWETQY
TRBV2 | ASRGRGYGYT
TRBV9 | ASSVDGRGTDTQY
TRBV29-1 | SVEDLNIQY
TRBV2 | ASRRTSGGSSYNEQF
TRBV3-1/TRBV3-2 | ASSQVLAGNQNEQF
TRBV28 | ASSLLAQGNEKLF
TRBV13 | ASSLTGGFGYT
TRBV25-1 | ASSEGGTLEKLF
TRBV11-2 | ASRVLGGIMNTEAF
TRBV6-5 | ASSGTSSYNEQF
TRBV3-1/TRBV3-2 | ASSHSSNQPQH
TRBV10-3 | AITPASNQPQH
TRBV15 | ATSSPRVAERNTEAF
TRBV7-2 | ASSLGSGGVSNQPQH
TRBV6-5 | ASKRGGTDTQY
TRBV15 | ATSRDHGATDTQY
TRBV5-5 | ASSSSIEGGKETQY
TRBV28 | ASSYPGTGRDTIY
TRBV19 | ASSIGAGGSGYT
TRBV7-2 | ASSQDLPPYEQY
TRBV6-5 | ASSSTGNTEAF
TRBV29-1 | SVGGDGRHYNEQF
TRBV7-2 | ASSSLTGGKEKLF
TRBV6-5 | ATRQGIAYEQY
TRBV30 | ARVSGGTQY
TRBV7-9 | ASSRDRQETQY
TRBV2 | ASSESRTGGRRETQY
TRBV2 | ASSDDRDNQPQH
TRBV19 | ASSTQRDSRYEQY
TRBV5-1 | ASSLETHNEQF
TRBV19 | ASSTTTYEAF
TRBV9 | ASSVLEGALTNGYT
TRBV7-9 | ASSGDRGNEKLF
TRBV12-3/TRBV12-4 | ASSSQMNTEAF
TRBV9 | ASSVELGANTEAF
TRBV5-1 | ASSVGTGGGINQPQH
TRBV28 | ASSPLKAGVQEQY
TRBV5-1 | ASSPMAGVDTQY
TRBV2 | ASSLTRTGRDEAF
TRBV6-5 | ASIWTEGSGYT
TRBV5-1 | ASSGQDYGYT
TRBV29-1 | SVELGQGYHT